The 17 T cell receptor beta chains below were found in one sample sequenced in a study of human T cells and chemical hapten exposure. Time point specified: healthy volunteer bleed at 6 weeks. The study extracted total RNA from unfractionated whole blood. Each CDR3 protein gets one entry after TCRdb re-called the RACE reads with MiXCR. Altogether under 45,000 distinct CDR3 sequences are present, roughly 5% being singletons, with the ten largest covering over 10%. The sequenced sample consisted of whole blood. These receptors were obtained from a human donor in good health. Some clones in this sample may be carry-over from other donors' samples.

This clonotype was seen a few times. The rearrangement joins TRBV12-3 or TRBV12-4 to TRBJ1-1; 10 bases agree with TRBD1. The V segment lost 5 bases and the J segment 7 bases; nucleotides outside the gene matches: 10. The CDR3 runs to 15 residues. The CDR3 is CASSTTPRDRGEAFF. DNA of the CDR3: TGTGCCAGCAGTACTACTCCCCGGGACAGGGGTGAAGCTTTCTTT.

There are many counts of this clonotype. The chain uses TRBV5-1 and TRBJ2-1; D not resolved. Germline CDR1 and CDR2: SGHRS and YFSETQ. V was pared by 0 bases and J by 4 bases, with 8 bases between. The CDR3 covers 14 residues. The CDR3 sequence is CASSLGEEYNEQFF. The CDR3 DNA is TGCGCCAGCAGCTTGGGAGAGGAGTACAATGAGCAGTTCTTC.

A note on this clonotype: Since a much larger clone is just one base distant, this may be a read error. CDR3 protein: CASRFRRTEAFF. CDR3 nucleotides: TGTGCCAGCAGATTTCGGAGGACTGAAGCTTTCTTT. The genes are TRBV28 and TRBJ1-1; D not resolved. CDR1 and CDR2 (germline): MDHEN, SYDVKM. The CDR3 is 12 amino acids. The V gene lost 6 bases and the J gene lost 5 bases, with 10 bases spanning the gap.

This clonotype was counted many times. This chain uses TRBV30 with TRBJ1-3; D remains unclear. The CDR3 extends over 12 amino acids. CDR1 GTSNPN and CDR2 SVGIG come from the germline V gene (reference sequence). Deletions cut 4 bases from V and 3 bases from J, with 7 bases between. The CDR3 loop is CAWTGYGNTIYF. The CDR3 bases are TGTGCCTGGACCGGGTATGGAAACACCATATATTTT.

This clonotype was detected only a few times. This chain links TRBV20-1 with TRBJ2-7, with D possibly TRBD1 on 6 matching bases. The V end lost 2 bases, the J end lost 3 bases, and 8 bases lay between the germline ends. In germline, CDR1 is DFQATT, CDR2 SNEGSKA (reference sequence). The CDR3 covers 12 residues. The CDR3 DNA is TGCAGTGCTAGACACAGGGACTACGAGCAGTACTTC. Its protein is CSARHRDYEQYF.

This clonotype was detected only a few times. The chain employs TRBV18 and TRBJ2-1; 13 bases line up with TRBD2. The CDR3 has 17 amino acids. V gave up 0 bases and J gave up 6 bases; unmatched junction bases: 5. CDR1 is KGHSH, CDR2 LQKENI, per germline. The CDR3: CASSPPETSGRANEQFF. DNA for the CDR3: TGTGCCAGCTCACCACCCGAAACTAGCGGGAGGGCCAATGAGCAGTTCTTC. The full variable domain, completed using reference TRBV18 and TRBJ2-1, is NAGVMQNPRHLVRRRGQEARLRCSPMKGHSHVYWYRQLPEEGLKFMVYLQKENIIDESGMPKERFSAEFPKEGPSILRIQQVVRGDSAAYFCASSPPETSGRANEQFFGPGTRLTVL.

This clonotype came up a few times. The chain is built from TRBV2 and TRBJ1-5, with D maybe TRBD1 (5 bases). Trimming shortened V by 4 bases and J by 0 bases, and 10 bases separated the two germline ends. Germline-derived CDR1 and CDR2 are SNHLY and FYNNEI. The CDR3 length is 15 residues. The CDR3 sequence is CASSVEGTSNQPQHF. Here the CDR3 DNA reads TGTGCCAGCAGTGTTGAAGGGACTAGCAATCAGCCCCAGCATTTT.

For this clonotype: It may be a read error: a sequence one base away is much more abundant. V is TRBV29-1 and J is TRBJ2-2; D not resolved. The CDR3 contains 14 residues. Germline V lookup: CDR1 SQVTM, CDR2 ANQGSEA. V shed 6 bases and J shed 0 bases, with 11 bases lying between them. The CDR3 nucleotides are TGCAGCGTCCCCGACACGGCGAACACCGGGGAGCTGTTTTTT. This sequence encodes CSVPDTANTGELFF.

This clonotype was seen repeatedly, ten times or more. The V call is TRBV3-1, the J call TRBJ2-5, with D maybe TRBD2 (6 bases). The CDR3 runs to 15 residues. CDR1 is LGHDT and CDR2 is YNNKEL in the germline V gene (reference sequence). Trimming shortened V by 4 bases and J by 2 bases, and 14 bases separated the two germline ends. The CDR3 nucleotides read TGTGCCAGCAGCCCCAGGGCGGGACTGCAAGAGACCCAGTACTTC. This codes for CASSPRAGLQETQYF.

On this clonotype itself: Germline is not matched at one junction end, which may reflect a read error. V usage is TRBV19 and J usage is TRBJ1-6; D not resolved. The CDR3 is 15 residues long. CDR1 is LNHDA, CDR2 SQIVND, per germline (reference sequence). Here the CDR3 reads CASSDRRQYNSPLQF. The CDR3 coding sequence is TGTGCCAGTAGTGATCGCAGACAATATAATTCACCCCTCCAATTT.

Many counts were recorded for this clonotype. The genes are TRBV9 and TRBJ2-7, with D unclear. CDR1 is SGDLS, CDR2 YYNGEE, per germline. V lost 4 bases and J 1 base, leaving 18 bases between the germline ends. The CDR3 extends over 16 amino acids. CDR3 coding DNA: TGTGCCAGCAGCTCAGGACCCCAGGTTTTTTCCTACGAGCAGTACTTC. Residues: CASSSGPQVFSYEQYF.

A few counts support this clonotype. The chain is built from TRBV28 and TRBJ1-1; 9 bases agree with TRBD1. V lost 5 bases, J lost 7 bases, and 5 bases stayed unmatched. This CDR3 has 13 amino acids. Germline values: CDR1 MDHEN, CDR2 SYDVKM. In DNA, the CDR3 is TGTGCCAGCAGTGCTGACAGGGGGGTTGAAGCTTTCTTT. Amino acid sequence: CASSADRGVEAFF.

The chain recombines TRBV7-2 with TRBJ2-5; D is undetermined. Trimming shortened V by 5 bases and J by 9 bases, and 22 bases separated the two germline ends. Germline V gene lookup returns CDR1 SGHTA and CDR2 FQGNSA. The CDR3 is made up of 15 amino acids. The CDR3 sequence is CASSPFPGSREAQYF. Written as DNA, the CDR3 is TGTGCCAGCAGCCCTTTCCCGGGCTCCCGAGAAGCCCAGTACTTC.

This clonotype was observed many times. V gene TRBV6-2 or TRBV6-3 combines with J gene TRBJ1-2; no definite D call. The germline V gene has CDR1 MNHEY and CDR2 SVGEGT. CDR3 length equals 13 residues. The V and J ends lost 6 bases and 1 base respectively, with 9 bases between them. The CDR3 here is CASSGRINYGYTF. The CDR3 region has the DNA TGTGCCAGCAGCGGTCGGATTAACTATGGCTACACCTTC.

In its sample, this clonotype was seen many times. The chain couples TRBV27 to TRBJ2-5; D not certain. V dropped 3 bases and J dropped 5 bases, with 10 bases sitting between them. Germline V gene data show CDR1 as MNHEY and CDR2 as SMNVEV (reference sequence). CDR3 length: 13 amino acids. CDR3 nucleotides: TGTGCCAGCAGTTTCCGACCCGAGGAGACCCAGTACTTC. Residues: CASSFRPEETQYF.

This clonotype was seen ten or more times. This rearrangement joins TRBV20-1 to TRBJ1-3; D gene ambiguous. Germline V CDR1 and CDR2: DFQATT, SNEGSKA (reference sequence). V shed 0 bases and J shed 1 base, with 13 bases lying between them. The CDR3 contains 16 residues. In DNA form, the CDR3 reads TGCAGTGCTAGAGATTCGGCTTCCAGTTCTGGAAACACCATATATTTT. It is translated as CSARDSASSSGNTIYF.

There are many counts of this clonotype. This sequence joins TRBV27 and TRBJ1-4, with D perhaps TRBD1 (5 bases). With 6 bases removed from V and 5 bases from J, the gap between germline ends came to 10 bases. This CDR3 has 13 amino acids. CDR1 is MNHEY, CDR2 SMNVEV, per germline (reference sequence). CDR3 sequence reads: CASRNRPNEKLFF. The DNA for the CDR3 is TGTGCCAGCAGAAACAGGCCAAATGAAAAACTGTTTTTT.